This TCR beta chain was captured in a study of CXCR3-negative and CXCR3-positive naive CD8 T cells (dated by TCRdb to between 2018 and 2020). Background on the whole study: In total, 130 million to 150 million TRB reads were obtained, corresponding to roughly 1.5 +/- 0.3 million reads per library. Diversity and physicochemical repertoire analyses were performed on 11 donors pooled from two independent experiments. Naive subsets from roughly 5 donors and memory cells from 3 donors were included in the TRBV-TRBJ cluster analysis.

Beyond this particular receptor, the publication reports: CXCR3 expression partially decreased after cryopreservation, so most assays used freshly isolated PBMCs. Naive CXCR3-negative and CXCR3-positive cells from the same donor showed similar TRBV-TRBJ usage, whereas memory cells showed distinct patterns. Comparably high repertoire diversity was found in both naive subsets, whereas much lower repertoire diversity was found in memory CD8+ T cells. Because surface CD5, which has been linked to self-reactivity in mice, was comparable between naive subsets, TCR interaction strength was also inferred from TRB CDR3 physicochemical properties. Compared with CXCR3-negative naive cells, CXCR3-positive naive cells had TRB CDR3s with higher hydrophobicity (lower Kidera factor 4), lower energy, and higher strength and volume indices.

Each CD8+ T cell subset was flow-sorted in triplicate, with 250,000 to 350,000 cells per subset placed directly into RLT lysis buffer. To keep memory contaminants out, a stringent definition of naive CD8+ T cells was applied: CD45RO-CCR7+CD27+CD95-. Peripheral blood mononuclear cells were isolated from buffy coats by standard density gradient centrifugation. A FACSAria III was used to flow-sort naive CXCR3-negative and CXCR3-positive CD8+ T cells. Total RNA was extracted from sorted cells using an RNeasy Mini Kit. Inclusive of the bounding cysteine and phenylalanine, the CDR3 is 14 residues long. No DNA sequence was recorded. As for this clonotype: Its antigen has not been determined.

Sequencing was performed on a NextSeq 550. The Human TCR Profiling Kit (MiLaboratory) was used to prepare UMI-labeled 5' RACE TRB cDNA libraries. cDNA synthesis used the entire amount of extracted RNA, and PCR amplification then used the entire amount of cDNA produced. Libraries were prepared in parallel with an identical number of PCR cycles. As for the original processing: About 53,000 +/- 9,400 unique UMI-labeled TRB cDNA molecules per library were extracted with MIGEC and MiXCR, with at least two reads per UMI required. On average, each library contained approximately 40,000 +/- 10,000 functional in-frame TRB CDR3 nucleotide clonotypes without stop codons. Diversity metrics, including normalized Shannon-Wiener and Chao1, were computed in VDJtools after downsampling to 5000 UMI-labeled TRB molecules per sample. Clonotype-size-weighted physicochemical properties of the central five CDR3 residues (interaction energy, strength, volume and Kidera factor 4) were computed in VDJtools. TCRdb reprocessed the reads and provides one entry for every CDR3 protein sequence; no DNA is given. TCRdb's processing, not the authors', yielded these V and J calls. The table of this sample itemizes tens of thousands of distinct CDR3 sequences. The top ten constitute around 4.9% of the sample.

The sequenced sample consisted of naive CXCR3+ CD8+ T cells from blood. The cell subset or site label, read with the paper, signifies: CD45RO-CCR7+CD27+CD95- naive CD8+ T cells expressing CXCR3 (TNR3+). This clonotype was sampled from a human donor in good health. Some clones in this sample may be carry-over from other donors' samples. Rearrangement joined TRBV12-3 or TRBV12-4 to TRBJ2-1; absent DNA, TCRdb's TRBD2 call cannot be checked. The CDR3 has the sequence CASGAGGLDYEQFF.